The present entry profiles one T cell receptor beta chain with its context. What it recognizes is unknown. Unique molecular identifiers were incorporated during preparation of the TCRbeta library. TCRdb reanalysed the PCR reads using MiXCR and keeps one entry per CDR3 protein. Of hundreds of thousands of distinct CDR3 sequences detected, around 13% appear once; the ten largest clones hold about 0.79%. This sample is drawn from a study of T-cell reconstitution after alpha-beta-depleted transplantation in children. Study results and limitations: Some patients' high day-60 TCRbeta diversity was traced to surviving recipient T cells and thymic progenitors. T-cell counts and diversity were attributed mostly to newly produced T cells one year after transplant.

Germline assignment: CDR1 SGHRS and CDR2 YFSETQ. This CDR3 has 16 amino acids. The trim removed 0 bases at V and 5 bases at J, leaving 7 bases unmatched. The chain is built from TRBV5-1 and TRBJ2-1, with 8 bases that match TRBD2. The TCR comes from a girl aged 2 to 9 with congenital amegakaryocytic thrombocytopenia, due to receive a stem cell transplant. The sample in question was PBMCs, obtained before TCRalphabeta/CD19-depleted stem cell transplant. The CDR3 DNA reads TGCGCCAGCAGCTTGGGCCTCGGACTAGCCGACAATGAGCAGTTCTTC. This translates into CASSLGLGLADNEQFF.